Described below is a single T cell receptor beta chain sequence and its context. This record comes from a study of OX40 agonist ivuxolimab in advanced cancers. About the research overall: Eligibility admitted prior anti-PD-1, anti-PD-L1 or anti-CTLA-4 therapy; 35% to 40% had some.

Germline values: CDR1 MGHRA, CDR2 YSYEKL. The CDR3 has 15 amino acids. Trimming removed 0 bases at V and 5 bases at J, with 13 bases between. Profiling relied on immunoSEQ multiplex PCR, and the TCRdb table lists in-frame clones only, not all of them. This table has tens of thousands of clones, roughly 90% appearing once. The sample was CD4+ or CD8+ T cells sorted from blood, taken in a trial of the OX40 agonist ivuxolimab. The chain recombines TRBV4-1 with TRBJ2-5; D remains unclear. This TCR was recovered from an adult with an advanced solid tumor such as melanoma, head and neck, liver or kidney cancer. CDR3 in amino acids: CASSQEFPWRETQYF. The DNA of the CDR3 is TGCGCCAGCAGCCAAGAATTCCCGTGGCGGGAGACCCAGTACTTC.